This TCR beta chain was obtained from a study of cytomegalovirus exposure and HLA in healthy donors. Overall study findings and caveats: Roughly even sequencing depth across donors was the assumption behind the presence/absence analyses. Specificity for CMV antigens was confirmed in vitro for a few of the CMV-associated chains.

The PCR used 60 Vbeta and 13 Jbeta primers. The table came from immunoSEQ multiplex PCR; TCRdb's copy has only in-frame clones and leaves some out. The sample contains under 200,000 clones, approximately 71% of which appear only once. The germline V gene has CDR1 PRHDT and CDR2 FYEKMQ (reference sequence). The CDR3 consists of 16 residues. Trimming shortened V by 1 base and J by 0 bases, and 12 bases separated the two germline ends. Concerning this clone itself: Its antigen is undetermined.

This sequence was found in a woman under 30 in good health and CMV-seropositive. The sequencing sample was made of PBMCs. The gene calls are TRBV13 and TRBJ1-1; maybe TRBD1 (5 bases). The CDR3 region has the DNA TGTGCCAGCAGCTTAGAGTCTTCAGGGATGAACACTGAAGCTTTCTTT. Its protein is CASSLESSGMNTEAFF.